This T cell receptor beta chain was profiled in a study of metastatic and nonmetastatic thyroid tumors. Study-wide results and caveats: Relative to benign nodules, malignant thyroid tumors were reportedly characterized by significantly elevated TCR beta diversity in blood and tumor.

Trimming cost V 6 bases and J 0 bases, with 14 bases left between them. This CDR3 is built from 16 residues. This clone was found many times. Its target is not known. TCRdb re-processed the PCR reads through MiXCR. The table records 35,000 to 40,000 clones, about 24% of them present only once. No patient received treatment before thyroid surgery. This chain connects TRBV12-3 or TRBV12-4 to TRBJ2-2; a possible D gene is TRBD2 (6 bases). Material: blood. The receptor's source is a female donor with papillary thyroid cancer or a benign thyroid nodule (not recorded which). Some clones in this sample may be carry-over from other donors' samples. The CDR3 region has the DNA TGTGCCAGCAGGGCTGGCGGGGTCGCGAACACCGGGGAGCTGTTTTTT. The encoded protein is CASRAGGVANTGELFF.